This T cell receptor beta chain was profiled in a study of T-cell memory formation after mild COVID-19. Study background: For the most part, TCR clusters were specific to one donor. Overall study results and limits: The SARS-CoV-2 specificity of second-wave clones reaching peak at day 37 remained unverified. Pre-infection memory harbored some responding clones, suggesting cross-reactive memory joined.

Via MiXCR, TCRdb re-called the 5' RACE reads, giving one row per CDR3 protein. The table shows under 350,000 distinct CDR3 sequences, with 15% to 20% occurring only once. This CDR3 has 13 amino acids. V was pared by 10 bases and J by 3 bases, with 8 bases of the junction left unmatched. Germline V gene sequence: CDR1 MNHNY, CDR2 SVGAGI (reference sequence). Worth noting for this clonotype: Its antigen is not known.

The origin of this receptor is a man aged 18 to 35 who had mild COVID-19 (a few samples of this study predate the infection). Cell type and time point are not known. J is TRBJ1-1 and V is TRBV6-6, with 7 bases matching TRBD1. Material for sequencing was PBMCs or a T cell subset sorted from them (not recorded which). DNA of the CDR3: TGTGCCACCCACCTCAGGGGGTACACTGAAGCTTTCTTT. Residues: CATHLRGYTEAFF.